The 10 T cell receptor beta chains reported below all come from one sample, sequenced in a study of shared clonotypes between healthy human individuals. Libraries were prepared by immunoSEQ multiplex PCR; TCRdb keeps only in-frame clonotypes and omits some of them. This table has approximately 2,300,000 clones, 85% to 95% appearing once. Sequences were obtained from naive CD4+ T cells from PBMCs. Subset given: CD45RA+ positively selected. The receptors shown here come from a man aged 18 to 35 in good health. Some clones in this sample may be carry-over from other donors' samples.

As concerns this clone: This sample also contains other DNA sequences that code for the same CDR3. The J gene is TRBJ2-3, the V gene TRBV6-5; D is ambiguous. The CDR3 consists of 13 residues. In germline, CDR1 is MNHEY, CDR2 SVGAGI. Trimming took 2 bases from V and 1 from J, leaving 4 bases between them. Written as DNA, the CDR3 is TGTGCCAGCAGTTACACCCGCACAGATACGCAGTATTTT. Protein sequence: CASSYTRTDTQYF.

The V gene is TRBV7-2, the J gene TRBJ2-1; a weak D match, TRBD2 (6 bases). Germline CDR1 SGHTA, CDR2 FQGNSA. CDR3 size: 15 residues. Trimming removed 5 bases from V and 3 bases from J, with 14 bases in between. The CDR3 DNA follows: TGTGCCAGCAGCCCCCGGAGGGCCCTCTACAATGAGCAGTTCTTC. Protein product: CASSPRRALYNEQFF.

In nucleotides, the CDR3 is TGTGCCAGCAGCTTAGGGGGTGGTCCCACCTACGAGCAGTACTTC. Translating it yields CASSLGGGPTYEQYF. The chain uses TRBV7-2 and TRBJ2-7, with D hard to call. This CDR3 has 15 amino acids. Trimming shortened V by 1 base and J by 2 bases, and 12 bases separated the two germline ends. The germline CDR1 and CDR2 sequences are SGHTA and FQGNSA.

The V gene is TRBV5-1, the J gene TRBJ1-4; the match to TRBD1 covers 8 bases. Trimming took 4 bases from V and 8 from J; bases not matched to a gene: 7. CDR1 is SGHRS, CDR2 YFSETQ, per germline. The CDR3 totals 14 residues. The CDR3 reads CASSVGTGPEKLFF. DNA of the CDR3: TGCGCCAGCAGCGTTGGGACAGGCCCCGAAAAACTGTTTTTT. Full variable domain (outside the CDR3, taken from reference TRBV5-1 and TRBJ1-4): KAGVTQTPRYLIKTRGQQVTLSCSPISGHRSVSWYQQTPGQGLQFLFEYFSETQRNKGNFPGRFSGRQFSNSRSEMNVSTLELGDSALYLCASSVGTGPEKLFFGSGTQLSVL.

This clone has only one observation. This chain uses TRBV7-6 with TRBJ1-4; D remains ambiguous. The germline V and J ends were trimmed by 5 bases and 4 bases, with 11 bases remaining between them. Per the germline V gene, CDR1 is SGHVS and CDR2 is FNYEAQ. There are 14 residues in the CDR3. The CDR3 spells CASSPGSGNEKLFF. DNA of the CDR3: TGTGCCAGCAGCCCAGGTTCAGGTAATGAAAAACTGTTTTTT. Complete variable domain (other parts from reference TRBV7-6 and TRBJ1-4): GAGVSQSPRYKVTKRGQDVALRCDPISGHVSLYWYRQALGQGPEFLTYFNYEAQQDKSGLPNDRFSAERPEGSISTLTIQRTEQRDSAMYRCASSPGSGNEKLFFGSGTQLSVL.

About this clone itself: Germline and junction disagree at one end, which may indicate a read error. The chain is built from TRBV5-4 and TRBJ1-2; possibly TRBD1 for D (6 bases). Germline V CDR1 and CDR2: SGHNT, YYREEE (reference sequence). There are 12 residues in the CDR3. The CDR3 DNA reads as TGTGTCAGCAGTAGGACAGTGGATGGCTACACCTTC. Amino acids: CVSSRTVDGYTF. The whole variable domain, filled in from reference TRBV5-4 and TRBJ1-2, reads ETGVTQSPTHLIKTRGQQVTLRCSSQSGHNTVSWYQQALGQGPQFIFQYYREEENGRGNFPPRFSGLQFPNYSSELNVNALELDDSALYLCVSSRTVDGYTFGSGTRLTVV.

V gene TRBV6-1 combines with J gene TRBJ2-1; D is unresolved. Germline V lookup: CDR1 MNHNS, CDR2 SASEGT. This CDR3 comprises 14 residues. The V gene lost 2 bases and the J gene lost 10 bases, with 15 bases spanning the gap. As DNA, the CDR3 is TGTGCCAGCAGTGAACTCCGAATTTTTTTAGAGCAGTTCTTC. Its translation is CASSELRIFLEQFF.

The J gene is TRBJ2-3, the V gene TRBV9, with 7 bases that match TRBD1. The V gene's germline CDR1 is SGDLS and CDR2 YYNGEE. The CDR3 has 15 residues. After removal of 3 bases from V and 2 bases from J, the junction contained 6 bases not matched to a gene. DNA for the CDR3: TGTGCCAGCAGCGCCCGGGACAGCAACACAGATACGCAGTATTTT. This gives the protein CASSARDSNTDTQYF.

V gene TRBV29-1 combines with J gene TRBJ2-3; weak D call: TRBD2 (5 bases). This CDR3 comprises 14 residues. With 3 bases removed from V and 0 bases from J, the gap between germline ends came to 10 bases. Germline V gene data show CDR1 as SQVTM and CDR2 as ANQGSEA. CDR3 in amino acids: CSVEPTGSTDTQYF. The CDR3 DNA reads TGCAGCGTTGAGCCCACGGGAAGCACAGATACGCAGTATTTT.

V usage is TRBV11-3 and J usage is TRBJ2-1; D is unclear. This CDR3 comprises 13 residues. With 5 bases removed from V and 8 bases from J, the gap between germline ends came to 13 bases. Germline assignment: CDR1 SGHNT and CDR2 YENEEA. The CDR3 sequence is CASSPHALYEQFF. The CDR3 DNA reads TGTGCCAGCAGCCCCCATGCTTTGTATGAGCAGTTCTTC.